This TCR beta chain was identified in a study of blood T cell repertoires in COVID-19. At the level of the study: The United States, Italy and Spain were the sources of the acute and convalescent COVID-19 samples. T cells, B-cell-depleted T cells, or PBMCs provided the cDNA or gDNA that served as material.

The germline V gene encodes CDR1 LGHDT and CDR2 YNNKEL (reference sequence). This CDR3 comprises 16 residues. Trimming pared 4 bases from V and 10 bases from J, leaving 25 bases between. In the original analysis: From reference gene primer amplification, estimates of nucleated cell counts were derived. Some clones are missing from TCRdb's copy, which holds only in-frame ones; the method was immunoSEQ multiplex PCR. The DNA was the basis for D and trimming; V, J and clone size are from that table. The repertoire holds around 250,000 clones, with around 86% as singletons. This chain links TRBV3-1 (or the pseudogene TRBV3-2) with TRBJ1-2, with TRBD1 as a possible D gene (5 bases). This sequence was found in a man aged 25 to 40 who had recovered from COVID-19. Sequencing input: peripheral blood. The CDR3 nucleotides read TGTGCCAGCAGCCCCAGTCTAGGGGTAGTAGGATCTTCCTACACCTTC. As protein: CASSPSLGVVGSSYTF.